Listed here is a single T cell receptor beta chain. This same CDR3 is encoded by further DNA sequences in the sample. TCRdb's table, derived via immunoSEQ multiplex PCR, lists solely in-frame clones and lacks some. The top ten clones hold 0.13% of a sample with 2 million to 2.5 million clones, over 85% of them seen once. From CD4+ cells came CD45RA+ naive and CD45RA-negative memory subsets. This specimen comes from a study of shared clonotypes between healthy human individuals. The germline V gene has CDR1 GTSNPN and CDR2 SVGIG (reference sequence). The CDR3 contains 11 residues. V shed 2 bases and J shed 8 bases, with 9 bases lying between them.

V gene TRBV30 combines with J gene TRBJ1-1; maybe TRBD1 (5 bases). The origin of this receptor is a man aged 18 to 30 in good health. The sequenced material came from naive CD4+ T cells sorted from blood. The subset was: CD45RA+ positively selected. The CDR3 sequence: CAWSSDREAFF. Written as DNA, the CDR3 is TGTGCCTGGAGTTCTGACAGAGAAGCTTTCTTT. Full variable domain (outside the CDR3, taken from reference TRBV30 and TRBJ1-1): SQTIHQWPATLVQPVGSPLSLECTVEGTSNPNLYWYRQAAGRGLQLLFYSVGIGQISSEVPQNLSASRPQDRQFILSSKKLLLSDSGFYLCAWSSDREAFFGQGTRLTVV.